This T cell receptor (beta chain) was found in a study of CXCR3-negative and CXCR3-positive naive CD8 T cells. Study results and caveats: Naive cells with CXCR3 showed TRB CDR3s that were more hydrophobic than those in CXCR3-negative naive cells.

As for this clonotype: Antigen specificity is unknown.

The CD45RO-CCR7+CD27+CD95- phenotype denoted naive CD8+ T cells. The CDR3 is made up of 12 amino acids. CDR1 and CDR2 (germline): MNHEY, SVGAGI. UMI labels and 5' RACE were used to prepare the TRB cDNA libraries. TCRdb re-called the 5' RACE reads; one entry per CDR3 protein, DNA not given. This sample's table reports about 50,000 distinct CDR3 sequences. The specimen sequenced was naive CXCR3- CD8+ T cells from blood. The subset: CD45RO-CCR7+CD27+CD95- naive CD8+ T cells lacking CXCR3 (TNR3-). The chain carries TRBV6-5 and TRBJ2-1; the D call of TRBD2 rests on TCRdb alone, since no DNA is present to check it. The receptor was isolated from a human donor in good health. Some clones in this sample may be carry-over from other donors' samples. This CDR3 is CASTLDGDEQFF.